This TCR beta chain was documented in a study of shared clonotypes between healthy human individuals. Whole-study findings and limits: Memory subsets generally showed smaller estimated richness than naive subsets did.

CDR1 MNHNS and CDR2 SASEGT come from the germline V gene. The CDR3 sequence is 17 residues long. After removal of 2 bases from V and 4 bases from J, the junction contained 12 bases not matched to a gene. Donors comprised healthy HIV-negative adults lacking recent acute infections or vaccinations. Subsets obtained from CD4+ cells comprised CD45RA+ naive and CD45RA-negative memory cells. The assay was carried out at the deep level. Libraries were prepared by immunoSEQ multiplex PCR; TCRdb keeps only in-frame clonotypes and omits some of them. The table includes about 600,000 clones, more than 95% detected once. With regard to this clone: Its antigen is currently unknown.

This sequence originates from a woman aged 30 to 39 in good health. Sample: naive CD4+ T cells sorted from blood. Subset reported: CD45RA+ positively selected. The V call is TRBV6-1, the J call TRBJ2-7; 9 bases are a match to TRBD2. CDR3 bases: TGTGCCAGCAGTGAACTACGGGCTAGCGGGGTCGGGTACGAGCAGTACTTC. This encodes CASSELRASGVGYEQYF.